The 9 T cell receptor beta chains in this list originate from one sample, sequenced in a study of T cell responses to AZD1222 COVID-19 vaccine. Here immunoSEQ multiplex PCR was the method, and the copy in TCRdb shows in-frame clones only, minus some. The table records 100,000 to 150,000 clones, roughly 89% of them present only once. This material consisted of peripheral blood, taken on day 0 of MenACWY control vaccination. The receptors originated from an adult in good health.

This clone appeared a few times. This chain links TRBV4-3 with TRBJ1-6; possible D gene TRBD1, 6 bases. The CDR3 loop spans 16 amino acids. CDR1 and CDR2 (germline): LGHNA, YSLEER. V was cut by 4 bases and J by 10 bases, with 20 bases left in between. For the CDR3, the DNA is TGCGCCAGCAGCCCTAACGCGGGACAAGAATACTCACCCCTCCACTTT. Protein: CASSPNAGQEYSPLHF.

The chain carries TRBV5-1 and TRBJ2-3, with TRBD2 as a possible D gene (7 bases). The germline V gene encodes CDR1 SGHRS and CDR2 YFSETQ. The CDR3 spans 15 residues. V was cut by 2 bases and J by 1 base, with 11 bases left in between. CDR3 coding DNA: TGCGCCAGCAGCTTCGCGGGGGCGGGCACAGATACGCAGTATTTT. It encodes CASSFAGAGTDTQYF.

This rearrangement joins TRBV29-1 to TRBJ1-2, with a weak D call TRBD1 (6 bases). The V and J ends lost 4 bases and 4 bases respectively, with 16 bases between them. Germline-derived CDR1 and CDR2 are SQVTM and ANQGSEA. The CDR3 is made up of 14 amino acids. CDR3 protein: CSVGGQPSGYGYTF. The CDR3 region has the DNA TGCAGCGTTGGTGGACAGCCATCCGGCTATGGCTACACCTTC.

V is TRBV6-5 and J is TRBJ2-7; D ambiguous. There are 12 residues in the CDR3. Germline CDR1 and CDR2: MNHEY and SVGAGI. Trimming shortened V by 8 bases and J by 0 bases, and 8 bases separated the two germline ends. CDR3 residues: CASHGHSYEQYF. As DNA, the CDR3 is TGTGCCAGCCACGGGCACTCCTACGAGCAGTACTTC.

The chain employs TRBV7-2 and TRBJ1-5, with 8 positions matching TRBD1. CDR3 length equals 14 residues. Germline V gene data show CDR1 as SGHTA and CDR2 as FQGNSA. Trimming cost V 7 bases and J 1 base; bases outside gene matches: 3. CDR3 in DNA: TGTGCCAGCACCAGGGGGCAGAGCAATCAGCCCCAGCATTTT. This translates into CASTRGQSNQPQHF.

The chain links TRBV3-1 (or the pseudogene TRBV3-2) to TRBJ1-5; D uncertain. Germline loops: CDR1 LGHDT, CDR2 YNNKEL (reference sequence). The CDR3 has 14 amino acids. V gave up 3 bases and J gave up 0 bases, with 6 bases separating them. For the CDR3, the DNA is TGTGCCAGCAGCCACGCTTATAGCAATCAGCCCCAGCATTTT. This encodes CASSHAYSNQPQHF.

The chain joins TRBV3-1 (or the pseudogene TRBV3-2) to TRBJ1-1, with 7 nucleotides matching TRBD1. Losses at the gene ends were 0 bases for V and 11 bases for J; bases not matched to a gene: 9. Germline V gene lookup returns CDR1 LGHDT and CDR2 YNNKEL (reference sequence). CDR3 size: 14 residues. The DNA for the CDR3 is TGTGCCAGCAGCCAAGATCAGACAGGGCTCAGGGCTTTCTTT. Translated: CASSQDQTGLRAFF.

The chain has TRBV6-5 and TRBJ2-5; 12 bases agree with TRBD2. Germline V gene sequence: CDR1 MNHEY, CDR2 SVGAGI. The CDR3 totals 15 residues. Losses at the gene ends were 7 bases for V and 5 bases for J; bases not matched to a gene: 8. The CDR3 sequence: CASTLGLAGMETQYF. In nucleotides, the CDR3 is TGTGCCAGCACCCTCGGACTAGCGGGAATGGAGACCCAGTACTTC.

This rearrangement joins TRBV12-1 to TRBJ1-5; the table's D call, TRBD1, has no DNA check behind it. TRBV12-1 is described as a pseudogene. The CDR3 runs 20 residues. The CDR3 nucleotides read TGTGCCAGCAGCTTTGGGCTCGCTGGGCCAACGGAAATGGACAATCAGCCCCAGCATTTT. Translating gives CASSFGLAGPTEMDNQPQHF.